This T cell receptor (beta chain) was identified during a study of blood T cell repertoires in COVID-19. This clone showed up just a few times. Per the original data handling: Reference gene primer amplification gave nucleated cell count estimates. Using immunoSEQ multiplex PCR, the repertoire was profiled, and TCRdb retains in-frame clones only, with some absent. The DNA was the basis for D and trimming; V, J and clone size are from that table. Of 20,000 to 30,000 clones listed, approximately 92% were seen once; the top ten hold 2.8%. The source of this sequence is a human donor in a cohort sampled during active COVID-19. Sequencing used peripheral blood.

Written as DNA, the CDR3 is TGTGCCAGCAGGCGGACAGGGATCTTCTATGGCTACACCTTC. As protein: CASRRTGIFYGYTF. The chain employs TRBV6-5 and TRBJ1-2, with 8 bases fitting TRBD1. Unmatched junction bases numbered 7, after V lost 6 bases and J lost 4 bases. Per the germline V gene, CDR1 is MNHEY and CDR2 is SVGAGI. This CDR3 contains 14 residues.